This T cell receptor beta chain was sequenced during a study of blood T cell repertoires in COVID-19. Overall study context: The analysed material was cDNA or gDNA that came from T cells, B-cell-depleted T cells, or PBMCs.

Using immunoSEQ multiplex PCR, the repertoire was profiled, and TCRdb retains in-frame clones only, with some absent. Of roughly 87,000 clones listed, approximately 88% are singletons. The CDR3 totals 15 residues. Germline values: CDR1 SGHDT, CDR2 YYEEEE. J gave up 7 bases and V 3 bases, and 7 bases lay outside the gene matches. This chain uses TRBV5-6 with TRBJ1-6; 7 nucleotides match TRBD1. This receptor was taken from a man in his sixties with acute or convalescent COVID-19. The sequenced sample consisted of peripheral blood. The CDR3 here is CASSSQGLGNSPLHF. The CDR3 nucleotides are TGTGCCAGCAGCTCACAGGGGTTAGGGAATTCACCCCTCCACTTT.